The 11 T cell receptor beta chains reported below all come from one sample, sequenced in a study of human T cells and chemical hapten exposure. Time point indicated: patch test 1, 2 weeks after DPC sensitization. Treatment reported: therapeutic diphenylcyclopropenone sensitization with weekly scalp DPC. TCRdb re-called the RACE reads with MiXCR, one entry per CDR3 protein. The sample lists fewer than 100,000 distinct CDR3 sequences, around 12% occurring once. The specimen was whole blood, collected in connection with sensitization to the hapten diphenylcyclopropenone (DPC). The source is a woman aged 40 to 55 with alopecia areata. Some clones in this sample may be carry-over from other donors' samples.

This clonotype came up a few times. V is TRBV6-2 or TRBV6-3 and J is TRBJ1-5, with 7 bases aligning to TRBD1. The V segment lost 7 bases and the J segment 4 bases; nucleotides outside the gene matches: 10. Germline V gene sequence: CDR1 MNHEY, CDR2 SVGEGT. The CDR3 loop spans 15 amino acids. The CDR3 here is CASTGRTGGNQPQHF. CDR3 bases: TGTGCCAGCACGGGGAGGACAGGTGGAAATCAGCCCCAGCATTTT.

This chain connects TRBV12-3 or TRBV12-4 to TRBJ2-5, with TRBD2 identical over 7 bases. V lost 6 bases and J lost 7; bases outside the gene matches: 14. The CDR3 totals 15 residues. The CDR3 bases are TGTGCCAGCAGACCGACTCAGAGCTCGGGAGGGACCCAGTACTTC. Its translation: CASRPTQSSGGTQYF.

This clonotype was seen only a few times. This chain links TRBV7-9 with TRBJ2-2, with 14 bases aligning to TRBD2. Trimming removed 5 bases from V and 6 bases from J; junction bases left unmatched: 8. Germline lookup yields CDR1 SEHNR and CDR2 FQNEAQ (reference sequence). The CDR3 consists of 17 residues. The CDR3 DNA reads as TGTGCCAGCAGCCCCGGGACTAGCGGGAGTGACGCCGGGGAGCTGTTTTTT. This codes for CASSPGTSGSDAGELFF.

V usage is TRBV28 and J usage is TRBJ2-3; 7 bases line up with TRBD1. J was trimmed by 1 base and V by 6 bases; bases with no gene match: 4. The CDR3 has 14 amino acids. Germline V gene data show CDR1 as MDHEN and CDR2 as SYDVKM. The CDR3 DNA follows: TGTGCCAGCAGCACCACAGGGGGCACAGATACGCAGTATTTT. Protein sequence: CASSTTGGTDTQYF.

This clonotype turned up a few times. The V gene is TRBV20-1, the J gene TRBJ2-2; tentative D call: TRBD2 (6 bases). CDR3 length equals 17 residues. The germline gives CDR1 DFQATT, CDR2 SNEGSKA (reference sequence). The V end lost 5 bases, the J end lost 0 bases, and 19 bases lay between the germline ends. CDR3 sequence: CSAPPGLASANTGELFF. CDR3 DNA sequence: TGCAGTGCTCCACCGGGACTGGCCTCCGCGAACACCGGGGAGCTGTTTTTT.

The sample holds a few counts of this clonotype. The rearrangement joins TRBV29-1 to TRBJ1-6; maybe TRBD1 (5 bases). Germline values: CDR1 SQVTM, CDR2 ANQGSEA. The CDR3 loop spans 11 amino acids. The V gene lost 6 bases and the J gene lost 7 bases, with 7 bases spanning the gap. The chain's CDR3 is CSVGENSPLHF. The DNA for the CDR3 is TGCAGCGTGGGGGAGAATTCACCCCTCCACTTT.

The chain has TRBV14 and TRBJ1-3, with no clear D. Germline CDR1 is SGHDN and CDR2 is FVKESK. Trimming shortened V by 0 bases and J by 0 bases, and 6 bases separated the two germline ends. The CDR3 has 15 residues. The CDR3 DNA sequence: TGTGCCAGCAGCCAAGATTGGAACTCTGGAAACACCATATATTTT. This translates into CASSQDWNSGNTIYF.

This clonotype was detected ten times or more. The gene calls are TRBV29-1 and TRBJ1-1; no definite D call. Trimming stripped 2 bases from V and 8 bases from J, with 9 bases between. Germline V lookup: CDR1 SQVTM, CDR2 ANQGSEA. The CDR3 is made up of 11 amino acids. Here the CDR3 reads CSVETGLEAFF. For the CDR3, the DNA is TGCAGCGTTGAAACCGGCCTCGAAGCTTTCTTT.

V is TRBV28 and J is TRBJ1-1, with D possibly TRBD1 on 5 matching bases. CDR1 is MDHEN, CDR2 SYDVKM, per germline. This CDR3 has 11 residues. Trimming removed 8 bases at V and 10 bases at J, with 14 bases between. CDR3 DNA: TGTGCCAGCGGGGCAGGGAGGGCAGCTTTCTTT. As protein: CASGAGRAAFF.

This clonotype was detected ten times or more. The V gene is TRBV7-9, the J gene TRBJ2-7; a possible D gene is TRBD1 (5 bases). Germline CDR1 and CDR2: SEHNR and FQNEAQ (reference sequence). V was clipped by 2 bases and J by 5 bases, with 10 bases between them. The CDR3 totals 13 residues. The CDR3 protein is CASSLTGRDEQYF. In DNA, the CDR3 is TGTGCCAGCAGCTTAACAGGCCGGGACGAGCAGTACTTC.

Only a few counts were recorded for this clonotype. V usage is TRBV12-3 or TRBV12-4 and J usage is TRBJ2-1; 7 bases are a match to TRBD2. V lost 6 bases, J lost 14 bases, and 10 bases stayed unmatched. The CDR3 contains 12 residues. The CDR3, as DNA: TGTGCCAGCAGCCTTACTAGCGTCAATGAGTTCTTC. Residues: CASSLTSVNEFF.